This T cell receptor beta chain was sequenced during a study of CD8+CD57+ T cells in acquired aplastic anemia. Study-level background: Sorted CD4+ plus CD8+ cells gave DNA averaging approximately 3.2 ug. Among healthy donors, CD4+ cells averaged around 10 million reads. Study-wide results and caveats: A set of twenty-nine CD8+ CDR3 sequences was shared between patients and controls, and these sequences appeared highly expressed in patients.

Researchers used genomic DNA as the template to profile TCR beta VDJ and CDR3. One entry per CDR3 protein results from TCRdb running MiXCR on the reads. The sample has about 170,000 distinct CDR3 sequences, approximately 40% seen once. This clonotype occurred many times. What it recognizes is unknown. The CDR3 has 14 amino acids. Germline loops: CDR1 SGHRS, CDR2 YFSETQ. Trimming cost V 1 base and J 1 base, with 9 bases left between them. V usage is TRBV5-1 and J usage is TRBJ2-7; tentatively, D is TRBD2 (5 bases). Material for sequencing was sorted CD4+, CD8+, or CD8+CD57+ T cells (not recorded which) from PBMCs. This TCR derives from a human donor in good health. The CDR3 here is CASSLSRGSYEQYF. The DNA for the CDR3 is TGCGCCAGCAGCTTGTCCCGGGGTTCCTACGAGCAGTACTTC. Combining the CDR3 with reference TRBV5-1 and TRBJ2-7 gives the whole variable domain KAGVTQTPRYLIKTRGQQVTLSCSPISGHRSVSWYQQTPGQGLQFLFEYFSETQRNKGNFPGRFSGRQFSNSRSEMNVSTLELGDSALYLCASSLSRGSYEQYFGPGTRLTVT.